Below are 17 T cell receptor beta chains sequenced from a single sample in a study of T cell responses to AZD1222 COVID-19 vaccine. Generated by immunoSEQ multiplex PCR, the TCRdb table keeps only in-frame clones and is missing some. The sample shows 120,000 to 150,000 clones, more than 75% of them seen only once. The sample consisted of peripheral blood, taken 28 days after the second AZD1222 dose. These receptors originate from an adult who received the AZD1222 COVID-19 vaccine.

V and J are TRBV6-5 and TRBJ1-1; D not certain. Trimming pared 7 bases from V and 1 base from J, leaving 4 bases between. Germline CDR1 and CDR2: MNHEY and SVGAGI. The CDR3 has 11 amino acids. DNA of the CDR3: TGTGCCAGCATTCGGAACACTGAAGCTTTCTTT. It encodes CASIRNTEAFF.

The rearrangement links TRBV6-4 to TRBJ2-2; no clear D. The germline CDR1 and CDR2 sequences are MRHNA and SNTAGT. The CDR3 totals 13 residues. V lost 5 bases to trimming and J lost 6 bases, with 10 bases between them. The CDR3 here is CASSSLYAGELFF. CDR3 nucleotides: TGTGCCAGCAGTAGCCTTTATGCCGGGGAGCTGTTTTTT.

The chain has TRBV11-3 and TRBJ2-7; TRBD1 might be the D (6 bases). CDR1 is SGHNT, CDR2 YENEEA, per germline. Trimming removed 4 bases from V and 6 bases from J, with 13 bases in between. The CDR3 is 13 amino acids. As DNA, the CDR3 is TGTGCCAGCAGCTCCCAAACAGGGACCGAGCAGTACTTC. This encodes CASSSQTGTEQYF.

The V and J genes are TRBV10-3 and TRBJ1-3; D is ambiguous. This CDR3 contains 16 residues. Looked up from germline, CDR1 is ENHRY and CDR2 is SYGVKD. V gave up 3 bases and J gave up 0 bases, with 12 bases separating them. The CDR3 sequence: CAISESVPGSGNTIYF. In DNA form, the CDR3 reads TGTGCCATCAGTGAATCGGTCCCGGGCTCTGGAAACACCATATATTTT.

This chain uses TRBV5-1 with TRBJ2-1; D unclear. V gave up 0 bases and J gave up 5 bases, with 9 bases separating them. The CDR3 runs to 14 residues. CDR1 is SGHRS and CDR2 is YFSETQ in the germline V gene. CDR3: CASSLGQVDNEQFF. The CDR3 DNA reads as TGCGCCAGCAGCTTGGGGCAGGTAGACAATGAGCAGTTCTTC.

V gene TRBV28 combines with J gene TRBJ1-4, with 8 bases identical to TRBD1. CDR1 MDHEN and CDR2 SYDVKM come from the germline V gene. The ends lost 6 bases at V and 3 bases at J; junction bases unmatched: 9. This CDR3 spans 16 amino acids. The CDR3 nucleotides read TGTGCCAGCAGCACCCCCGTGACAGGGGCTAATGAAAAACTGTTTTTT. This gives the protein CASSTPVTGANEKLFF.

The table lists this clone with a few counts. This chain connects TRBV23-1 to TRBJ2-7; 9 nucleotides agree with TRBD2. TRBV23-1 is an ORF, and what it does is uncertain. The CDR3 consists of 17 residues. Losses at the gene ends were 4 bases for V and 1 base for J; bases not matched to a gene: 11. CDR3 bases: TGCGCCAGCAGTCCCCTAAAACCGACTAGCGGTTCCTACGAGCAGTACTTC. Protein: CASSPLKPTSGSYEQYF.

This clone was recorded only once. This rearrangement joins TRBV7-9 to TRBJ1-6; the D is unclear. CDR3 size: 13 residues. From germline, CDR1 is SEHNR and CDR2 FQNEAQ (reference sequence). V shed 4 bases and J shed 4 bases, with 5 bases lying between them. This CDR3 is CASSSEYNSPLHF. The CDR3 DNA reads TGTGCCAGCAGCTCGGAATATAATTCACCCCTCCACTTT. The whole variable domain, filled in from reference TRBV7-9 and TRBJ1-6, reads DTGVSQNPRHKITKRGQNVTFRCDPISEHNRLYWYRQTLGQGPEFLTYFQNEAQLEKSRLLSDRFSAERPKGSFSTLEIQRTEQGDSAMYLCASSSEYNSPLHFGNGTRLTVT.

The CDR3 coding sequence is TGCGCCAGCAGTGAGCAGGACTGGCGGGGCTACAATGAGCAGTTCTTC. Amino acid sequence: CASSEQDWRGYNEQFF. V and J are TRBV10-2 and TRBJ2-1, with a possible D match to TRBD2 (6 bases). The CDR3 contains 16 residues. Per the germline V gene, CDR1 is WSHSY and CDR2 is SAAADI. Between the trimmed V and J ends, which lost 2 bases and 3 bases, there was a span of 14 bases.

The chain joins TRBV28 to TRBJ1-1, with D hard to call. With 6 bases removed from V and 10 bases from J, the gap between germline ends came to 9 bases. The germline V gene encodes CDR1 MDHEN and CDR2 SYDVKM. The CDR3 is 10 residues long. The CDR3 sequence: CASSTKVAFF. The CDR3 bases are TGTGCCAGCAGCACGAAGGTAGCTTTCTTT.

This rearrangement joins TRBV19 to TRBJ1-2; 8 nucleotides line up with TRBD1. The CDR3 is made up of 17 amino acids. With V trimmed by 5 bases and J by 0 bases, 11 bases remained unmatched. CDR1 is LNHDA and CDR2 is SQIVND in the germline V gene (reference sequence). The CDR3 DNA reads TGTGCCAGTAGTTCTTCAGGGGGCCCGACAGCTAACTATGGCTACACCTTC. Translation gives CASSSSGGPTANYGYTF.

The chain couples TRBV20-1 to TRBJ1-1; D remains unclear. The germline V gene has CDR1 DFQATT and CDR2 SNEGSKA (reference sequence). V was clipped by 5 bases and J by 4 bases, with 14 bases between them. The CDR3 totals 13 residues. As DNA, the CDR3 is TGCAGTGCTCGTGGAGTGACGCTCACTGAAGCTTTCTTT. Amino acid sequence: CSARGVTLTEAFF.

The chain joins TRBV12-3 or TRBV12-4 to TRBJ1-2; tentative D call: TRBD1 (5 bases). The V end was cut by 1 base, the J end by 8 bases, with 11 bases between. This CDR3 has 13 residues. CDR3 sequence: CASSLGGPPGYTF. The CDR3, as DNA: TGTGCCAGCAGTTTAGGGGGACCACCCGGCTACACCTTC.

V gene TRBV7-6 combines with J gene TRBJ1-4; D call uncertain. Germline-derived CDR1 and CDR2 are SGHVS and FNYEAQ. This CDR3 comprises 15 residues. Trimming took off 5 bases at V and 2 bases at J, with 12 bases between the two ends. CDR3 sequence reads: CASSPTMATNEKLFF. In DNA form, the CDR3 reads TGTGCCAGCAGCCCAACCATGGCGACTAATGAAAAACTGTTTTTT.

This chain joins TRBV7-2 and TRBJ1-5, with D unclear. The V gene lost 5 bases and the J gene lost 6 bases, with 14 bases spanning the gap. The CDR3 spans 14 residues. Germline-derived CDR1 and CDR2 are SGHTA and FQGNSA. In DNA, the CDR3 is TGTGCCAGCAGCACCTCGGGGATGTTTCAGCCCCAGCATTTT. This encodes CASSTSGMFQPQHF. The variable domain in full, with the rest retrieved from reference TRBV7-2 and TRBJ1-5, is GAGVSQSPSNKVTEKGKDVELRCDPISGHTALYWYRQSLGQGLEFLIYFQGNSAPDKSGLPSDRFSAERTGGSVSTLTIQRTQQEDSAVYLCASSTSGMFQPQHFGDGTRLSIL.

The rearrangement uses TRBV3-1 (or the pseudogene TRBV3-2) and TRBJ2-2; tentative D call: TRBD2 (5 bases). V lost 6 bases, J lost 0 bases, and 11 bases lay in between. This CDR3 contains 15 residues. Germline V lookup: CDR1 LGHDT, CDR2 YNNKEL (reference sequence). The CDR3 DNA reads TGTGCCAGCAGAAGTAGCGTCACGAACACCGGGGAGCTGTTTTTT. Translation gives CASRSSVTNTGELFF.

The chain is built from TRBV28 and TRBJ2-7; 7 bases line up with TRBD2. This CDR3 comprises 14 residues. CDR1 is MDHEN and CDR2 is SYDVKM in the germline V gene. The V and J ends lost 5 bases and 3 bases, in that order; junction bases with no gene match: 7. The CDR3 is CASSGVAGYYEQYF. The CDR3 DNA reads as TGTGCCAGCAGTGGAGTAGCGGGCTACTACGAGCAGTACTTC. Variable domain in full (rest from reference TRBV28 and TRBJ2-7): DVKVTQSSRYLVKRTGEKVFLECVQDMDHENMFWYRQDPGLGLRLIYFSYDVKMKEKGDIPEGYSVSREKKERFSLILESASTNQTSMYLCASSGVAGYYEQYFGPGTRLTVT.